This entry lists 23 T cell receptor beta chains sequenced from one sample in a study of CD8 T cells in Susac syndrome. Random hexamers were used to reverse transcribe the RNA input (roughly 0.5 to 1 ug). TCRdb used MiXCR to reprocess the immunoSEQ multiplex PCR reads, holding one entry per CDR3 protein. The table lists about 130,000 distinct CDR3 sequences, nearly 95% of them singletons, with more than 0.09% in the top ten. Sequencing was performed on CD4+ T cells from PBMCs. The receptors shown here come from a human donor in good health.

The chain combines TRBV20-1 with TRBJ2-5; 8 nucleotides align to TRBD2. Germline values: CDR1 DFQATT, CDR2 SNEGSKA (reference sequence). The length of the CDR3 is 14 residues. Trimming cost V 5 bases and J 1 base; bases outside gene matches: 6. This CDR3 is CSADRLALQETQYF. In nucleotides, the CDR3 is TGCAGTGCTGATCGACTAGCGCTCCAAGAGACCCAGTACTTC.

The rearrangement links TRBV6-5 to TRBJ1-2; D gene uncertain. Germline loops: CDR1 MNHEY, CDR2 SVGAGI. The CDR3 runs to 14 residues. V lost 5 bases and J 4 bases, leaving 14 bases between the germline ends. For the CDR3, the DNA is TGTGCCAGCAGTCCCGGGTTGGCTGTCTATGGCTACACCTTC. Translation gives CASSPGLAVYGYTF.

The chain recombines TRBV7-9 with TRBJ2-1, with TRBD1 matching over 7 bases. Germline V CDR1 and CDR2: SEHNR, FQNEAQ (reference sequence). Losses at the gene ends were 5 bases for V and 2 bases for J; bases not matched to a gene: 6. The CDR3 runs to 15 residues. CDR3 sequence: CASSRGTETYNEQFF. CDR3 in DNA: TGTGCCAGCAGCCGAGGGACAGAGACCTACAATGAGCAGTTCTTC.

The chain links TRBV19 to TRBJ1-5, with 8 nucleotides matching TRBD1. J lost 6 bases, V lost 5 bases, and 18 bases had no gene match. This CDR3 has 18 residues. The germline CDR1 and CDR2 sequences are LNHDA and SQIVND (reference sequence). The CDR3 nucleotides read TGTGCCAGTAGTTCGTCCGCGACCAGGGGGCTCTTGGGTCAGCCCCAGCATTTT. Its protein is CASSSSATRGLLGQPQHF.

The genes are TRBV5-4 and TRBJ1-2; perhaps TRBD1 as D (6 bases). The V and J ends lost 3 bases and 7 bases respectively, with 13 bases between them. Germline V gene lookup returns CDR1 SGHNT and CDR2 YYREEE (reference sequence). This CDR3 contains 13 residues. The CDR3 sequence: CASSSLTGGGYTF. The CDR3 DNA is TGTGCCAGCAGCTCTCTGACAGGCGGTGGCTACACCTTC.

This sequence joins TRBV3-1 and TRBJ2-2, with D unresolved. The CDR3 length is 13 residues. V shed 2 bases and J shed 6 bases, with 7 bases lying between them. Germline V gene sequence: CDR1 LGHDT, CDR2 YNNKEL (reference sequence). The CDR3: CASSQFAPGELFF. CDR3 nucleotides: TGTGCCAGCAGCCAATTTGCTCCCGGGGAGCTGTTTTTT.

This rearrangement joins TRBV3-1 to TRBJ2-5; 10 bases match TRBD2. Germline V gene data show CDR1 as LGHDT and CDR2 as YNNKEL (reference sequence). There are 15 residues in the CDR3. Germline trimming cut 5 bases from V and 3 bases from J; bases unmatched to any gene: 6. The CDR3 protein is CASSSWTSGKETQYF. The CDR3 DNA sequence: TGTGCCAGCAGCTCCTGGACTAGCGGTAAAGAGACCCAGTACTTC.

A single count supports this clonotype. The chain uses TRBV3-1 and TRBJ2-6; TRBD1 matches 7 bases. The V gene's germline CDR1 is LGHDT and CDR2 YNNKEL (reference sequence). Trimming cost V 1 base and J 2 bases; bases outside gene matches: 5. The CDR3 length is 17 residues. The CDR3 sequence: CASSQGNQGAGANVLTF. CDR3 nucleotides: TGTGCCAGCAGCCAAGGCAACCAGGGGGCTGGGGCCAACGTCCTGACTTTC.

The V gene is TRBV5-1, the J gene TRBJ2-7; 7 bases are shared with TRBD1. The CDR3 covers 14 residues. CDR1 and CDR2 from the germline V gene are SGHRS and YFSETQ. V lost 4 bases to trimming and J lost 3 bases; unmatched junction nucleotides: 7. For the CDR3, the DNA is TGCGCCAGCAGCCTTGGACAGGCAAACTACGAGCAGTACTTC. Encoded protein: CASSLGQANYEQYF. Based on the CDR3 plus reference TRBV5-1 and TRBJ2-7, the full variable domain is KAGVTQTPRYLIKTRGQQVTLSCSPISGHRSVSWYQQTPGQGLQFLFEYFSETQRNKGNFPGRFSGRQFSNSRSEMNVSTLELGDSALYLCASSLGQANYEQYFGPGTRLTVT.

This sequence joins TRBV5-1 and TRBJ2-7; TRBD2 aligns across 7 bases. This CDR3 is built from 14 residues. J gave up 6 bases and V 0 bases, and 6 bases lay outside the gene matches. Germline CDR1 reads SGHRS; CDR2 reads YFSETQ. DNA of the CDR3: TGCGCCAGCAGCTTGGCGGGGACTACCCTCGAGCAGTACTTC. Its protein is CASSLAGTTLEQYF.

The CDR3 spells CASSPLGEGEQYF. CDR3 DNA: TGTGCCAGCTCACCACTAGGGGAGGGCGAGCAGTACTTC. The V and J genes are TRBV18 and TRBJ2-7; 7 positions match TRBD2. J gave up 6 bases and V 1 base, and 3 bases lay outside the gene matches. CDR1 and CDR2 (germline): KGHSH, LQKENI. The CDR3 consists of 13 residues.

The gene calls are TRBV12-3 or TRBV12-4 and TRBJ2-7, with 7 positions matching TRBD2. After removal of 5 bases from V and 0 bases from J, the junction contained 10 bases not matched to a gene. The CDR3 extends over 16 amino acids. Here the CDR3 DNA reads TGTGCCAGCAGTCCGCGGAGGGAGGGAGGCTCCTACGAGCAGTACTTC. Protein sequence: CASSPRREGGSYEQYF.

V usage is TRBV7-2 and J usage is TRBJ2-7; the D gene is possibly TRBD2 (5 bases). This CDR3 has 12 amino acids. The V gene lost 2 bases and the J gene lost 7 bases, with 9 bases spanning the gap. The V gene's germline CDR1 is SGHTA and CDR2 FQGNSA. The CDR3 sequence is CASSLRGLEQYF. The CDR3 coding sequence is TGTGCCAGCAGCTTAAGAGGGTTAGAGCAGTACTTC.

The genes are TRBV19 and TRBJ1-5, with TRBD1 matching over 8 bases. CDR1 is LNHDA, CDR2 SQIVND, per germline (reference sequence). Losses at the gene ends were 5 bases for V and 2 bases for J; bases not matched to a gene: 5. This CDR3 comprises 15 residues. The CDR3 bases are TGTGCCAGTAGTGCGGTGACAGGGGGCAATCAGCCCCAGCATTTT. It yields the protein CASSAVTGGNQPQHF.

This chain links TRBV27 with TRBJ2-7; 7 positions agree with TRBD2. This CDR3 contains 14 residues. From germline, CDR1 is MNHEY and CDR2 SMNVEV (reference sequence). Losses at the gene ends were 8 bases for V and 9 bases for J; bases not matched to a gene: 16. The CDR3 reads CASPIGGEGPGQYF. DNA of the CDR3: TGTGCCAGCCCCATCGGTGGGGAGGGCCCGGGGCAGTACTTC.

The chain joins TRBV29-1 to TRBJ2-1; D gene ambiguous. The length of the CDR3 is 12 residues. CDR1 is SQVTM, CDR2 ANQGSEA, per germline. V lost 6 bases and J 10 bases, leaving 16 bases between the germline ends. The CDR3 DNA is TGCAGCGTACCCAGGCAAACTGGGGAGCAGTTCTTC. Its protein is CSVPRQTGEQFF.

This clonotype was picked up one time. CDR3 sequence: CASRAQGAGANVLTF. For the CDR3, the DNA is TGTGCCAGCAGGGCACAGGGAGCTGGGGCCAACGTCCTGACTTTC. This chain connects TRBV2 to TRBJ2-6; TRBD1 is a possible D gene (6 bases). The CDR3 spans 15 residues. V was trimmed by 6 bases and J by 2 bases, leaving 11 bases between them. Germline V gene data show CDR1 as SNHLY and CDR2 as FYNNEI.

The chain couples TRBV30 to TRBJ1-5; D is unresolved. The V gene's germline CDR1 is GTSNPN and CDR2 SVGIG (reference sequence). Trimming shortened V by 4 bases and J by 6 bases, and 16 bases separated the two germline ends. The CDR3 covers 14 residues. This CDR3 reads CAWTKASIGQPQHF. In DNA, the CDR3 is TGTGCCTGGACAAAGGCGAGCATCGGTCAGCCCCAGCATTTT.

V is TRBV7-2 and J is TRBJ2-3; D may match TRBD1 or TRBD2 (5 bases each). The length of the CDR3 is 12 residues. Trimming pared 5 bases from V and 10 bases from J, leaving 13 bases between. Germline V CDR1 and CDR2: SGHTA, FQGNSA. The CDR3 DNA sequence: TGTGCCAGCAGCCCGCTCGAGGGACCGCAGTATTTT. Protein sequence: CASSPLEGPQYF.

The chain recombines TRBV7-2 with TRBJ2-1; TRBD2 is a possible D gene (6 bases). The CDR3 is made up of 15 amino acids. Germline lookup yields CDR1 SGHTA and CDR2 FQGNSA. V lost 1 base, J lost 2 bases, and 9 bases lay in between. In DNA form, the CDR3 reads TGTGCCAGCAGCTTAGACGGGAGTACCTACAATGAGCAGTTCTTC. Translating it yields CASSLDGSTYNEQFF. The full variable domain, its missing parts supplied by reference TRBV7-2 and TRBJ2-1, is GAGVSQSPSNKVTEKGKDVELRCDPISGHTALYWYRQSLGQGLEFLIYFQGNSAPDKSGLPSDRFSAERTGGSVSTLTIQRTQQEDSAVYLCASSLDGSTYNEQFFGPGTRLTVL.

The gene calls are TRBV7-2 and TRBJ2-1; D is unclear. Germline loops: CDR1 SGHTA, CDR2 FQGNSA. Trimming removed 2 bases at V and 4 bases at J, with 9 bases between. This CDR3 is built from 14 residues. The CDR3 DNA sequence: TGTGCCAGCAGCTTATCGGCGGAATACAATGAGCAGTTCTTC. Translation gives CASSLSAEYNEQFF. The full variable domain, with the rest looked up from reference TRBV7-2 and TRBJ2-1, is GAGVSQSPSNKVTEKGKDVELRCDPISGHTALYWYRQSLGQGLEFLIYFQGNSAPDKSGLPSDRFSAERTGGSVSTLTIQRTQQEDSAVYLCASSLSAEYNEQFFGPGTRLTVL.

This chain connects TRBV18 to TRBJ2-1; a weak D match, TRBD2 (6 bases). This CDR3 contains 14 residues. V dropped 10 bases and J dropped 7 bases, with 20 bases sitting between them. CDR1 is KGHSH, CDR2 LQKENI, per germline. CDR3 nucleotides: TGTGCCACCTCCTGGGATCTTGGAGGGAATGAGCAGTTCTTC. Its translation is CATSWDLGGNEQFF. Combining the CDR3 with reference TRBV18 and TRBJ2-1 gives the whole variable domain NAGVMQNPRHLVRRRGQEARLRCSPMKGHSHVYWYRQLPEEGLKFMVYLQKENIIDESGMPKERFSAEFPKEGPSILRIQQVVRGDSAAYFCATSWDLGGNEQFFGPGTRLTVL.

This chain uses TRBV12-3 or TRBV12-4 with TRBJ1-2, with D tentatively TRBD1 (6 bases). V was trimmed by 6 bases and J by 6 bases, leaving 14 bases between them. The CDR3 length is 13 residues. The CDR3 nucleotides are TGTGCCAGCAGCCTGGCAGGGACAAATGGCTACACCTTC. It encodes CASSLAGTNGYTF.